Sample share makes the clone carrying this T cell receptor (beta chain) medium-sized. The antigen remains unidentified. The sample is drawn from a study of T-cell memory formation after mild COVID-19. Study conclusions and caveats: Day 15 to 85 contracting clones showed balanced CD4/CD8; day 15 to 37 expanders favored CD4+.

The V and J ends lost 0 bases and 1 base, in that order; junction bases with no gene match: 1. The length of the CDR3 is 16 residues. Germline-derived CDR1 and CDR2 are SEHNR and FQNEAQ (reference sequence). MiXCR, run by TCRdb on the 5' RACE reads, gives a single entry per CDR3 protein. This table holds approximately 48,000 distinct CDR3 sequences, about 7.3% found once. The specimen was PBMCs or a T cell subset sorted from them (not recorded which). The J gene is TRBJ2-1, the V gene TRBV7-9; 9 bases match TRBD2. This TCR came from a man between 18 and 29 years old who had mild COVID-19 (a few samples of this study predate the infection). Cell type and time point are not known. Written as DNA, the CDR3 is TGTGCCAGCAGCTTAGCACTAGCGGGTTCCTACAATGAGCAGTTCTTC. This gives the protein CASSLALAGSYNEQFF.